Listed below are T cell receptor beta chains from one sample, sequenced in a study of cytomegalovirus exposure and HLA in healthy donors. Some clones are missing from TCRdb's copy, which holds only in-frame ones; the method was immunoSEQ multiplex PCR. This table holds approximately 160,000 clones, 95% to 97% found once. Sequencing was performed on PBMCs. These receptors all stem from a woman between 18 and 30 years old in good health and CMV-seronegative. Both conserved end residues are part of each CDR3. A D gene is named only where the DNA matches it firmly. For some rows the clone size is stated as once, few or many, or as a class when expanded; others skip it.

d_call	clone_size	j_call	v_call	cdr3_aa	cdr3_nt
TRBD2	-	TRBJ2-7	TRBV5-1	CASSLSGTSGGMEQYF	TGCGCCAGCAGCTTGTCCGGGACTAGCGGGGGAATGGAGCAGTACTTC
-	-	TRBJ2-1	TRBV23-1	CASSPPDFNEQFF	TGCGCCAGCAGCCCCCCAGATTTCAATGAGCAGTTCTTC
-	-	TRBJ1-1	TRBV7-9	CASSFPGMNTEAFF	TGTGCCAGCAGCTTCCCAGGGATGAACACTGAAGCTTTCTTT
-	-	TRBJ2-1	TRBV29-1	CSVGGGVLSSYNEQFF	TGCAGCGTTGGGGGGGGCGTCCTAAGCTCCTACAATGAGCAGTTCTTC
-	-	TRBJ1-6	TRBV5-5	CASSLSGGNSPLHF	TGTGCCAGCAGCTTATCGGGAGGGAATTCACCCCTCCACTTT
-	-	TRBJ1-5	TRBV5-6	CASSFKGQPQHF	TGTGCCAGCAGCTTCAAGGGGCAGCCCCAGCATTTT
-	-	TRBJ2-5	TRBV7-9	CASSEGGRETQYF	TGTGCCAGCAGCGAGGGGGGGCGGGAGACCCAGTACTTC
-	-	TRBJ2-2	TRBV14	CASSHVTGELFF	TGTGCCAGCAGCCACGTAACCGGGGAGCTGTTTTTT
TRBD2	-	TRBJ2-7	TRBV6-5	CASTLGGAYEQYF	TGTGCCAGCACCCTGGGGGGGGCCTACGAGCAGTACTTC
TRBD2	-	TRBJ2-3	TRBV7-3	CASSQSGEVTDTQYF	TGTGCCAGCAGCCAAAGCGGGGAAGTCACAGATACGCAGTATTTT
-	once	TRBJ1-6	TRBV5-6	CASSLSRGTLNSPLHF	TGTGCCAGCAGCTTGAGCAGGGGAACTCTTAATTCACCCCTCCACTTT
TRBD1	-	TRBJ2-7	TRBV6-1	CASSAGTGGSYEQYF	TGTGCCAGCAGTGCCGGGACAGGGGGCTCCTACGAGCAGTACTTC
-	once	TRBJ2-4	TRBV13	CASRTSGAKNIQYF	TGTGCCAGCAGAACTTCAGGGGCCAAAAACATTCAGTACTTC
-	-	TRBJ2-5	TRBV13	CASSLPEETQYF	TGTGCCAGCAGCTTACCAGAAGAGACCCAGTACTTC
TRBD1	-	TRBJ2-2	TRBV10-3	CAITQGGTGPTGELFF	TGTGCCATCACCCAAGGGGGGACAGGGCCCACCGGGGAGCTGTTTTTT
-	-	TRBJ1-2	TRBV9	CASSANTGLYGYTF	TGTGCCAGCAGCGCGAACACAGGGTTATATGGCTACACCTTC
TRBD1	-	TRBJ1-4	TRBV5-4	CASSHLGTGEKLFF	TGTGCCAGCAGCCACCTGGGGACAGGTGAAAAACTGTTTTTT
-	-	TRBJ2-1	TRBV27	CASSWVSPRFNEQFF	TGTGCCAGCAGTTGGGTTTCTCCTAGATTCAATGAGCAGTTCTTC
-	-	TRBJ2-5	TRBV5-6	CASSPIIEGSIQETQYF	TGTGCCAGCAGCCCGATCATCGAGGGTTCGATCCAAGAGACCCAGTACTTC
-	few	TRBJ2-5	TRBV14	CASSQEPPGLGETQYF	TGTGCCAGCAGCCAAGAGCCCCCAGGGCTGGGAGAGACCCAGTACTTC
-	-	TRBJ1-1	TRBV5-6	CASSLGGSIGNTEAFF	TGTGCCAGCAGCTTGGGGGGCTCAATTGGGAACACTGAAGCTTTCTTT
TRBD1	-	TRBJ1-3	TRBV4-1	CASSQSDRGGGNTIYF	TGCGCCAGCAGCCAAAGTGACAGGGGTGGCGGAAACACCATATATTTT
-	-	TRBJ1-5	TRBV5-1	CASSLDGQPQHF	TGCGCCAGCAGCTTGGACGGTCAGCCCCAGCATTTT
-	-	TRBJ1-1	TRBV6-6	CASRARETEAFF	TGTGCCAGCAGAGCGAGGGAAACTGAAGCTTTCTTT
-	-	TRBJ2-3	TRBV5-4	CASSLGGLKALTDTQYF	TGTGCCAGCAGCTTGGGTGGTTTAAAAGCCCTAACAGATACGCAGTATTTT
TRBD1	-	TRBJ2-5	TRBV5-4	CASSWDRGETQYF	TGTGCCAGCAGCTGGGACAGAGGGGAGACCCAGTACTTC
TRBD1	-	TRBJ1-1	TRBV5-1	CASINTGVLNTEAFF	TGCGCCAGCATCAATACAGGGGTTCTGAACACTGAAGCTTTCTTT
-	-	TRBJ1-4	TRBV5-8	CASSPNMATNEKLFF	TGTGCCAGCAGCCCAAACATGGCAACTAATGAAAAACTGTTTTTT
-	once	TRBJ2-6	TRBV5-1	CASSLALGANVLTF	TGCGCCAGCAGCCTAGCTCTGGGGGCCAACGTCCTGACTTTC
TRBD1	-	TRBJ2-3	TRBV5-6	CASSSGTGVTDTQYF	TGTGCCAGCAGCTCTGGGACAGGGGTCACAGATACGCAGTATTTT
-	-	TRBJ1-2	TRBV21-1	CASSKGATTVTGAVGYTF	TGTGCCAGCAGCAAAGGTGCTACGACCGTTACAGGGGCGGTTGGCTACACCTTC
-	-	TRBJ2-1	TRBV9	CASSGRRSDGGTAYNEQFF	TGTGCCAGCAGCGGCAGAAGGAGTGATGGAGGGACTGCATACAATGAGCAGTTCTTC
-	-	TRBJ1-1	TRBV18	CASSGGGDTEAFF	TGTGCCAGCTCTGGTGGCGGGGACACTGAAGCTTTCTTT
TRBD1	-	TRBJ1-2	TRBV6-4	CASSAGQGAIYGYTF	TGTGCCAGCAGTGCAGGACAGGGGGCAATCTATGGCTACACCTTC
-	-	TRBJ1-4	TRBV11-2	CASSLVGGKGTNEKLFF	TGTGCCAGCAGCTTAGTGGGAGGGAAGGGAACTAATGAAAAACTGTTTTTT
-	-	TRBJ2-7	TRBV11-2	CASSLLSGKAYEQYF	TGTGCCAGCAGCTTACTTTCAGGTAAAGCCTACGAGCAGTACTTC
TRBD1	-	TRBJ2-5	TRBV6-6	CAGSTGTVETQYF	TGTGCCGGAAGTACGGGGACAGTGGAGACCCAGTACTTC
-	-	TRBJ2-7	TRBV10-1	CASSESRVRALSYEQYF	TGCGCCAGCAGTGAGTCGAGGGTAAGGGCCCTCTCCTACGAGCAGTACTTC
TRBD2	-	TRBJ2-1	TRBV9	CASSVGLAGAGDEQFF	TGTGCCAGCAGCGTAGGGCTAGCGGGGGCCGGGGATGAGCAGTTCTTC
-	-	TRBJ1-1	TRBV6-5	CASSSPTGEAFF	TGTGCCAGCAGCTCCCCGACGGGGGAAGCTTTCTTT
-	-	TRBJ1-3	TRBV14	CASSQDFYGNTIYF	TGTGCCAGCAGCCAAGATTTCTATGGAAACACCATATATTTT
-	-	TRBJ2-3	TRBV7-3	CASSREGGTTDTQYF	TGTGCCAGCAGCAGGGAGGGGGGGACCACAGATACGCAGTATTTT
-	-	TRBJ2-7	TRBV9	CASSLTPGSGDEQYF	TGTGCCAGCAGCTTAACACCGGGATCCGGCGACGAGCAGTACTTC
TRBD2	-	TRBJ2-5	TRBV4-1	CASSQGYASGGPQETQYF	TGCGCCAGCAGCCAAGGATATGCTAGCGGGGGGCCTCAGGAGACCCAGTACTTC
-	-	TRBJ1-3	TRBV15	CATSTFGGDSGNTIYF	TGTGCCACCAGTACCTTCGGAGGGGACTCTGGAAACACCATATATTTT
-	-	TRBJ2-3	TRBV5-8	CAWRGPTDTQYF	TGTGCCTGGCGGGGGCCGACAGATACGCAGTATTTT
TRBD2	-	TRBJ2-7	TRBV14	CASSQDGGSGGRPRDYEQYF	TGTGCCAGCAGCCAAGACGGCGGTAGCGGGGGGCGCCCCCGTGACTACGAGCAGTACTTC